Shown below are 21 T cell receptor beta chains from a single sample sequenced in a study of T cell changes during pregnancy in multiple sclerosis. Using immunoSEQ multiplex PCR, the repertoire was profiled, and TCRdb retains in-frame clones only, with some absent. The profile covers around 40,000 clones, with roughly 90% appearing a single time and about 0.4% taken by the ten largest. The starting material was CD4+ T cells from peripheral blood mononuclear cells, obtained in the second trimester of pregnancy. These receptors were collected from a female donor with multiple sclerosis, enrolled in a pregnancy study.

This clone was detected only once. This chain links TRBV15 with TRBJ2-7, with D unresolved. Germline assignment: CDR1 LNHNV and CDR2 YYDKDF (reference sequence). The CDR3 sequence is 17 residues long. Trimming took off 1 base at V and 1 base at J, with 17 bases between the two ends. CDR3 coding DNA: TGTGCCACCAGCAGAGTTAACGGCAGACAAAAATCCTACGAGCAGTACTTC. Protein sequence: CATSRVNGRQKSYEQYF.

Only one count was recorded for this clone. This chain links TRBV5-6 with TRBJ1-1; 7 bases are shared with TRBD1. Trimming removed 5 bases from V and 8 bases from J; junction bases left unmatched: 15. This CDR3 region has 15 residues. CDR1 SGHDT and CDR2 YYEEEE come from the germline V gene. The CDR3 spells CASSRLGQPLVEAFF. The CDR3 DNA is TGTGCCAGCAGTCGGTTGGGACAGCCCCTTGTGGAAGCTTTCTTT. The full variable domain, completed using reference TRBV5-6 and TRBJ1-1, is DAGVTQSPTHLIKTRGQQVTLRCSPKSGHDTVSWYQQALGQGPQFIFQYYEEEERQRGNFPDRFSGHQFPNYSSELNVNALLLGDSALYLCASSRLGQPLVEAFFGQGTRLTVV.

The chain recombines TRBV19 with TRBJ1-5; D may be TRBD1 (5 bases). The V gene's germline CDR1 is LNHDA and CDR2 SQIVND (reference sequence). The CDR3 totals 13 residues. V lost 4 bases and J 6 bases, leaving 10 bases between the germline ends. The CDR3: CASSSRGSQPQHF. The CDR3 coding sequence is TGTGCCAGTAGTAGCCGGGGGAGTCAGCCCCAGCATTTT.

CDR3 amino acids: CASMTLAGELYEQYF. DNA for the CDR3: TGTGCCAGCATGACCCTAGCGGGAGAATTATACGAGCAGTACTTC. This rearrangement joins TRBV6-5 to TRBJ2-7; TRBD2 matches at 10 bases. The CDR3 totals 15 residues. Trimming cost V 7 bases and J 4 bases; bases outside gene matches: 10. Germline V lookup: CDR1 MNHEY, CDR2 SVGAGI.

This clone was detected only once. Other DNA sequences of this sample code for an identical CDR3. CDR3 amino acids: CASSYSGGLGYEQYF. The CDR3 DNA sequence: TGTGCCAGCAGTTACTCGGGGGGGCTTGGCTACGAGCAGTACTTC. The rearrangement uses TRBV6-5 and TRBJ2-7; D possibly corresponds to TRBD2 (7 bases). CDR1 is MNHEY and CDR2 is SVGAGI in the germline V gene. Between the trimmed V and J ends, which lost 0 bases and 3 bases, there was a span of 12 bases. CDR3 length equals 15 residues.

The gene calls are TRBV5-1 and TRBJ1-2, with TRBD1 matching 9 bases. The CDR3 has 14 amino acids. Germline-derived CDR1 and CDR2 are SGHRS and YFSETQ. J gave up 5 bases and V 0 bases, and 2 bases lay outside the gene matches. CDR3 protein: CASSLGQGGYGYTF. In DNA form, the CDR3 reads TGCGCCAGCAGCTTGGGACAGGGGGGGTATGGCTACACCTTC.

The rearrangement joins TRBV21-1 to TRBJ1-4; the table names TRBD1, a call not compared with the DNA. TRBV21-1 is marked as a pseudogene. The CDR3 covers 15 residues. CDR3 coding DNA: TGTGCCAGCAGCAAAAACAGGGGGCCTAATGAAAAACTGTTTTTT. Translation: CASSKNRGPNEKLFF.

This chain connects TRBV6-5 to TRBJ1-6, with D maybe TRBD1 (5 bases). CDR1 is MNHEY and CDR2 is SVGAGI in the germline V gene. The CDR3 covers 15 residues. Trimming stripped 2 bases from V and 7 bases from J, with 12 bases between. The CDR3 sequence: CASSYRGNGNSPLHF. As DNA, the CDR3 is TGTGCCAGCAGTTACCGGGGGAACGGGAATTCACCCCTCCACTTT.

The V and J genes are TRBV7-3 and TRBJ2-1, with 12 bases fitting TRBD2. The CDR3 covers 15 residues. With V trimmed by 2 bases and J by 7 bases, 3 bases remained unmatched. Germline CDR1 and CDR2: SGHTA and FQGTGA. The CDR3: CASSLGGLAGNEQFF. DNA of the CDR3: TGTGCCAGCAGCTTAGGGGGACTAGCGGGTAATGAGCAGTTCTTC. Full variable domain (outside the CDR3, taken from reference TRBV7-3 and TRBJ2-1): GAGVSQTPSNKVTEKGKYVELRCDPISGHTALYWYRQSLGQGPEFLIYFQGTGAADDSGLPNDRFFAVRPEGSVSTLKIQRTERGDSAVYLCASSLGGLAGNEQFFGPGTRLTVL.

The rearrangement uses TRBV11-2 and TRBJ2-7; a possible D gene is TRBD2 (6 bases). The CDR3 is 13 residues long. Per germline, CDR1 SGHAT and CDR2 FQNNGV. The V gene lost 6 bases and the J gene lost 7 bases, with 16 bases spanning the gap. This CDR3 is CASRQLAEREQYF. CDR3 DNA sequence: TGTGCCAGCAGGCAACTAGCAGAAAGAGAGCAGTACTTC.

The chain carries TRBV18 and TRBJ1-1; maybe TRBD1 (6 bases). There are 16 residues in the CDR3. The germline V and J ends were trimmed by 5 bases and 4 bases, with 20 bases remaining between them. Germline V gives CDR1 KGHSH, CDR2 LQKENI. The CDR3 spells CASSSFTRGEGTEAFF. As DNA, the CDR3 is TGTGCCAGCTCATCCTTCACCAGGGGTGAGGGCACTGAAGCTTTCTTT.

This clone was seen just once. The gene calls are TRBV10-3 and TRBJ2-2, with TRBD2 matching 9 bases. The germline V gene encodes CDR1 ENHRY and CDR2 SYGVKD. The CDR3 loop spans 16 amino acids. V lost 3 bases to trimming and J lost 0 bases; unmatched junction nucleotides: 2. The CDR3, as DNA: TGTGCCATCAGTGATAGCGGGGGCGCGAACACCGGGGAGCTGTTTTTT. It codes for CAISDSGGANTGELFF.

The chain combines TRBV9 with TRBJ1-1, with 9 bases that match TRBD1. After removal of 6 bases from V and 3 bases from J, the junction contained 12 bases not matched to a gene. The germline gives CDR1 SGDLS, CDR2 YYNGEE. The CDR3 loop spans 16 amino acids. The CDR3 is CASTLYDRTGDTEAFF. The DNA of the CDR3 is TGTGCCAGCACTTTATACGACCGGACAGGGGACACTGAAGCTTTCTTT.

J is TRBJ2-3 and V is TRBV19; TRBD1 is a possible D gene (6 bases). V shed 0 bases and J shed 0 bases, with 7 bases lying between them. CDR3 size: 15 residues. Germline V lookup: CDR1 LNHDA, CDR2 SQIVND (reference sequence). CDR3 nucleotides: TGTGCCAGTAGTATAGAGCAGGGGAGCACAGATACGCAGTATTTT. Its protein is CASSIEQGSTDTQYF.

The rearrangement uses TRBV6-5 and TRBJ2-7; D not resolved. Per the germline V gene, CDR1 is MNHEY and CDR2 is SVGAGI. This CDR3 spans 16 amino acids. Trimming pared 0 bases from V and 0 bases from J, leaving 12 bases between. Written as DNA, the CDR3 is TGTGCCAGCAGTTACTCTACAGTCCTTAGCTCCTACGAGCAGTACTTC. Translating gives CASSYSTVLSSYEQYF.

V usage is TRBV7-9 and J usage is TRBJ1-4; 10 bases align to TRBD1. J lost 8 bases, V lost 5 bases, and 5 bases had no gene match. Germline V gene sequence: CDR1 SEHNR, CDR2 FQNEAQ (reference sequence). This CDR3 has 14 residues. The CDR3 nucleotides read TGTGCCAGCAGCAGACAGGGGGCTACCGAAAAACTGTTTTTT. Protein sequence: CASSRQGATEKLFF.

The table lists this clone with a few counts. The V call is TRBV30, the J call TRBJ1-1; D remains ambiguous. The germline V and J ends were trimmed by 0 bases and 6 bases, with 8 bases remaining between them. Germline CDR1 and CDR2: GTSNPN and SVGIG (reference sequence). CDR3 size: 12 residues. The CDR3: CAWSVQTPEAFF. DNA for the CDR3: TGTGCCTGGAGTGTACAAACCCCTGAAGCTTTCTTT.

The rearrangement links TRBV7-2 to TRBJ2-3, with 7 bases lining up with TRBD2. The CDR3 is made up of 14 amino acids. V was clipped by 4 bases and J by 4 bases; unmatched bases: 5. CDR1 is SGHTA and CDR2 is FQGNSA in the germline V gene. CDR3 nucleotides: TGTGCCAGCAGCTCTAGCGGAAAGGCAGATACGCAGTATTTT. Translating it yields CASSSSGKADTQYF.

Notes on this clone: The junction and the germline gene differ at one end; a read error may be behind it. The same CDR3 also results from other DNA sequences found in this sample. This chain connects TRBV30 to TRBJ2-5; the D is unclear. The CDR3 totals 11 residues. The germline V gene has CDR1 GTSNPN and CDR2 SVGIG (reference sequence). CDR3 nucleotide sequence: TGTGCTTGGAGCCCAGGAGAGACCCAGTACTTC. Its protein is CAWSPGETQYF.

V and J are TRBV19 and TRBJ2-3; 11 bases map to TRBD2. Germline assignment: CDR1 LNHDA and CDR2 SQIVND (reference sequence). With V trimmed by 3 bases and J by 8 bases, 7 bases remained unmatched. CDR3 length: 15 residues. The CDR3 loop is CASSIRASGGRTQYF. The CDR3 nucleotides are TGTGCCAGTAGTATTCGGGCTAGCGGGGGGCGTACGCAGTATTTT.

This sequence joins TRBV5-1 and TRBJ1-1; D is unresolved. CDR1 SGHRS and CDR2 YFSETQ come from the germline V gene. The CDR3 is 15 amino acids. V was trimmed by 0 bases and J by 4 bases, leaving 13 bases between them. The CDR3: CASSLEAGKGTEAFF. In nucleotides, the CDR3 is TGCGCCAGCAGCTTGGAAGCCGGGAAGGGCACTGAAGCTTTCTTT.